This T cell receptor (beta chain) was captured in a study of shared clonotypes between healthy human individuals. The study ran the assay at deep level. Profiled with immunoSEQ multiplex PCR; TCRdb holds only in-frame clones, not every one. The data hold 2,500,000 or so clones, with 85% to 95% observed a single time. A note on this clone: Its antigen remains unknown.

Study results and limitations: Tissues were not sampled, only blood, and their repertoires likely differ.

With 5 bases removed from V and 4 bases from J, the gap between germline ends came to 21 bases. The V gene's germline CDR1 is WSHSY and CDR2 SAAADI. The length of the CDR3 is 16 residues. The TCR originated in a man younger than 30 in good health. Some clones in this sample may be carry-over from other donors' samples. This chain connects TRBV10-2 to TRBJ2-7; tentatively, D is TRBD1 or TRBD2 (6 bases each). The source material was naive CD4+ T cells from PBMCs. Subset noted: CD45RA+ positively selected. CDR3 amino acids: CASSFGKQGGGYEQYF. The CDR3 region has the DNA TGCGCCAGCAGTTTTGGAAAACAGGGAGGAGGTTACGAGCAGTACTTC.